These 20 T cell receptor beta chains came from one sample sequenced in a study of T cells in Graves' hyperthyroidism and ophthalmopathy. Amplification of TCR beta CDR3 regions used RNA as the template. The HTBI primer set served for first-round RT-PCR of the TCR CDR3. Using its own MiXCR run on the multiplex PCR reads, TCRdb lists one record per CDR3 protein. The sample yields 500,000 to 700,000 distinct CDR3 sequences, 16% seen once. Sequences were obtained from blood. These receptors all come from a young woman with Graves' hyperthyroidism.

Here the CDR3 DNA reads TGTGCCATCCAGAGTACAAGCGGCCCGAGCACAGATACGCAGTATTTT. It encodes CAIQSTSGPSTDTQYF. The gene calls are TRBV10-3 and TRBJ2-3; a possible D gene is TRBD2 (5 bases). The CDR3 loop spans 16 amino acids. From germline, CDR1 is ENHRY and CDR2 SYGVKD. Trimming cost V 8 bases and J 0 bases, with 18 bases left between them.

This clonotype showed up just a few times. Written as DNA, the CDR3 is TGTGCCTGGGACTTGGGGGGAGGGCCTGGAGAGACCCAGTACTTC. It translates to CAWDLGGGPGETQYF. The J gene is TRBJ2-5, the V gene TRBV30; TRBD2 agrees at 7 bases. The CDR3 is made up of 15 amino acids. The V and J ends lost 5 bases and 4 bases, in that order; junction bases with no gene match: 13. Germline CDR1 is GTSNPN and CDR2 is SVGIG (reference sequence).

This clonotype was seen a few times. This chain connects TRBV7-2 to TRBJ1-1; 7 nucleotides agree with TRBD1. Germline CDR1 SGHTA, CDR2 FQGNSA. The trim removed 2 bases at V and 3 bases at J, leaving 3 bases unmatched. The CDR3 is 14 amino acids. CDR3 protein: CASSLMTGHTEAFF. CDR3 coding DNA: TGTGCCAGCAGCTTAATGACAGGGCACACTGAAGCTTTCTTT.

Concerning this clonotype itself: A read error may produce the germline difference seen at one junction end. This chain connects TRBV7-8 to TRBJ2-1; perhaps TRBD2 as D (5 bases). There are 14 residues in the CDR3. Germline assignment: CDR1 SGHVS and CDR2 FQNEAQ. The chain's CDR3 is CAGSLEGTHNEQFF. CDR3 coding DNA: TGTGCCGGCAGCTTAGAGGGTACTCACAATGAGCAGTTCTTC. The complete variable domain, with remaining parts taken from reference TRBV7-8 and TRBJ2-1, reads GAGVSQSPRYKVAKRGQDVALRCDPISGHVSLFWYQQALGQGPEFLTYFQNEAQLDKSGLPSDRFFAERPEGSVSTLKIQRTQQEDSAVYLCAGSLEGTHNEQFFGPGTRLTVL.

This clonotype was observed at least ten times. The CDR3 DNA reads as TGTGCCAGCACCACGGAGGGACACCAAACAGATACGCAGTATTTT. Its protein product is CASTTEGHQTDTQYF. The chain uses TRBV12-3 or TRBV12-4 and TRBJ2-3, with D perhaps given as TRBD1 or TRBD2 (6 bases each). V was clipped by 7 bases and J by 3 bases, with 17 bases between them. CDR3 length: 15 amino acids.

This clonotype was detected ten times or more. This chain's CDR3 is CASSATSAHPAEQFF. CDR3 DNA: TGTGCCAGCAGCGCAACTAGCGCCCACCCCGCTGAGCAGTTCTTC. The chain carries TRBV7-8 and TRBJ2-1; 7 bases fit TRBD2. Germline CDR1 SGHVS, CDR2 FQNEAQ. With V trimmed by 5 bases and J by 9 bases, 13 bases remained unmatched. The CDR3 spans 15 residues.

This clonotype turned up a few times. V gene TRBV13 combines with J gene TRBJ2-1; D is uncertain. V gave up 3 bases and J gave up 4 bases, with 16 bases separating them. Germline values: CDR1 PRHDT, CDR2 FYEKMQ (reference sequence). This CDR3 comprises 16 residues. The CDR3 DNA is TGTGCCAGCAGCTTTTTTACGGCGAACCCGTACAATGAGCAGTTCTTC. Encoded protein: CASSFFTANPYNEQFF.

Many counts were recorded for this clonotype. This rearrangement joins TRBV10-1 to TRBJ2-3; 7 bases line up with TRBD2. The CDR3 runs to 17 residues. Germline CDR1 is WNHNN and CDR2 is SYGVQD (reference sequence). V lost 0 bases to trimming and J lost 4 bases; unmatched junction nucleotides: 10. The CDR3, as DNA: TGCGCCAGCAGTGAGTCTATCGAGCGGGACGCGCCAGATACGCAGTATTTT. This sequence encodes CASSESIERDAPDTQYF.

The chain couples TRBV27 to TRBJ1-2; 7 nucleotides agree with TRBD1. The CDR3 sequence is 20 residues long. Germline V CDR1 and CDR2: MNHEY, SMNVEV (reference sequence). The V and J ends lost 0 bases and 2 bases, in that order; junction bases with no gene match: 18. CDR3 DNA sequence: TGTGCCAGCAGTTTATCGTTCCCACCGACAAGACAGGGAAAAAACTATGGCTACACCTTC. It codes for CASSLSFPPTRQGKNYGYTF.

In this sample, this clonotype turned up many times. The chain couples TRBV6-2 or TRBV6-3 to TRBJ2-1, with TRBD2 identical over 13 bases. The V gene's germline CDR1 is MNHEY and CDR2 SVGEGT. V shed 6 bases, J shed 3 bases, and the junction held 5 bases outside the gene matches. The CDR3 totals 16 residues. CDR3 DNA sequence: TGTGCCAGCAGCCCCGGGACTAGCGGGGACTACAATGAGCAGTTCTTC. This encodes CASSPGTSGDYNEQFF.

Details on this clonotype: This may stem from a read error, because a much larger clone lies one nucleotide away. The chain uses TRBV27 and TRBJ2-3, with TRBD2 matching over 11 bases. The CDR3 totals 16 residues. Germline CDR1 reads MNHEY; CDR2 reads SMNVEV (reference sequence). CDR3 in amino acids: CASSMKTSGKTGTQYF. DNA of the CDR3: TGTGCCAGCAGTATGAAGACTAGCGGGAAGACAGGTACGCAGTATTTT.

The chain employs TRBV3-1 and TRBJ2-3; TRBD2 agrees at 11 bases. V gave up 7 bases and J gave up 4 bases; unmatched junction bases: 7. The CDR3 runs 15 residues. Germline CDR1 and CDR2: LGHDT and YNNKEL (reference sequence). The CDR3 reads CASNLLAGEPDTQYF. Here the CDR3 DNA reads TGTGCCAGCAACCTACTAGCGGGGGAACCAGATACGCAGTATTTT.

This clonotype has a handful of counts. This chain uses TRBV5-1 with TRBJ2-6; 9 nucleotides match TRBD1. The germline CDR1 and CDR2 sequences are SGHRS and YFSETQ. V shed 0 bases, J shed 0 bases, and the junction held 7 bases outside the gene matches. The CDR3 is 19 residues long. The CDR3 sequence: CASSLVSPGQGSGANVLTF. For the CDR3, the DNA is TGCGCCAGCAGCTTGGTCTCCCCGGGACAGGGCTCTGGGGCCAACGTCCTGACTTTC.

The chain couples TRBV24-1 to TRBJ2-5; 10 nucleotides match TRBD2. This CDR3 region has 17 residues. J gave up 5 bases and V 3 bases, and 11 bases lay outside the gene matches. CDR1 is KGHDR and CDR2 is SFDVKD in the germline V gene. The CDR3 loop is CATSDPRAGGPRETQYF. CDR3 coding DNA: TGTGCCACCAGTGATCCCAGAGCGGGGGGGCCCCGGGAGACCCAGTACTTC.

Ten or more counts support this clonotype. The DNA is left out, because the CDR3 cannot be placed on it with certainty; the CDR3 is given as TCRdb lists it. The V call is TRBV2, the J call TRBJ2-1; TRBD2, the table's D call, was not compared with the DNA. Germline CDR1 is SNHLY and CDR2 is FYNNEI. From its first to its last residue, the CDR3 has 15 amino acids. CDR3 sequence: CASILGDYHYNEQFF.

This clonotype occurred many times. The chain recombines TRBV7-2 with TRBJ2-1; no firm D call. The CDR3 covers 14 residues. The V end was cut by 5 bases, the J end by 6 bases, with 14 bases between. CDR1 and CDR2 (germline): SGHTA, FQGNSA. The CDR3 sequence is CASSPTPASNEQFF. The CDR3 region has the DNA TGTGCCAGCAGCCCCACGCCCGCAAGCAATGAGCAGTTCTTC. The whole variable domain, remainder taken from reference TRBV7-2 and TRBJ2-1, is GAGVSQSPSNKVTEKGKDVELRCDPISGHTALYWYRQSLGQGLEFLIYFQGNSAPDKSGLPSDRFSAERTGGSVSTLTIQRTQQEDSAVYLCASSPTPASNEQFFGPGTRLTVL.

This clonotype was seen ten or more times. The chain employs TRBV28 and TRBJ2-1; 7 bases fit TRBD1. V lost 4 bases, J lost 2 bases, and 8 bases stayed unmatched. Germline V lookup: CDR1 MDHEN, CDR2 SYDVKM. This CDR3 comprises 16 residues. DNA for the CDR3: TGTGCCAGCAGTTCCCGCTACAGGGGACCCTACAATGAGCAGTTCTTC. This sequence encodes CASSSRYRGPYNEQFF.

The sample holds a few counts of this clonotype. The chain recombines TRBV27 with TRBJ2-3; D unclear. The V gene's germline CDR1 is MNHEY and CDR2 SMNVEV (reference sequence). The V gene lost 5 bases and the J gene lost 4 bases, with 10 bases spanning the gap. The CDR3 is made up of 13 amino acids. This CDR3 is CASSPPPPDTQYF. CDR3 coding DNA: TGTGCCAGCAGTCCCCCCCCCCCAGATACGCAGTATTTT.

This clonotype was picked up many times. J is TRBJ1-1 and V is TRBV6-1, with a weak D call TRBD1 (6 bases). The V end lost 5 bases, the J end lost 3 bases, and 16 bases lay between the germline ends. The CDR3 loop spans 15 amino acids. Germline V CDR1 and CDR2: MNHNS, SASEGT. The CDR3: CASSRTQGWDTEAFF. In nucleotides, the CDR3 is TGTGCCAGCAGTCGAACACAGGGCTGGGACACTGAAGCTTTCTTT.

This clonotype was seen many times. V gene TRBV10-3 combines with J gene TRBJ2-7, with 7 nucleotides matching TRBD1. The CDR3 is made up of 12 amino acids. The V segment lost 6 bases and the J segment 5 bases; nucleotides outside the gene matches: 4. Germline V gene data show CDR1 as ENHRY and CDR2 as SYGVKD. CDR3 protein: CAISRTGDEQYF. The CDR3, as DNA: TGTGCCATCAGCAGAACAGGGGACGAGCAGTACTTC.